One sample yielded the 13 T cell receptor beta chains listed below, sequenced in a study of T cell changes during pregnancy in multiple sclerosis. This table comes from immunoSEQ multiplex PCR, and its TCRdb copy is limited to in-frame clones, with some not included. The repertoire has roughly 30,000 clones, nearly 90% of them found once; the top ten carry 8% to 11%. The sample consisted of CD8+ T cells from peripheral blood mononuclear cells, taken in the second trimester of pregnancy. The receptor set was obtained from a female donor with multiple sclerosis, enrolled in a pregnancy study.

This chain joins TRBV5-1 and TRBJ2-7, with 15 bases matching TRBD2. Germline CDR1 and CDR2: SGHRS and YFSETQ. This CDR3 spans 14 amino acids. Trimming cost V 7 bases and J 6 bases; bases outside gene matches: 5. The CDR3 spells CASSGLAGGIEQYF. DNA for the CDR3: TGCGCCAGCTCGGGACTAGCGGGAGGCATCGAGCAGTACTTC.

This chain links TRBV27 with TRBJ1-2, with D perhaps TRBD1 (5 bases). The V and J ends lost 6 bases and 4 bases respectively, with 18 bases between them. Germline V gene lookup returns CDR1 MNHEY and CDR2 SMNVEV (reference sequence). CDR3 length equals 15 residues. The CDR3 is CASSPLGARLYGYTF. The CDR3 bases are TGTGCCAGCAGCCCCCTTGGGGCCAGGCTCTATGGCTACACCTTC.

In DNA, the CDR3 is TGTGCCAGCAGTCCCACGGGGACTAGCACAGATACGCAGTATTTT. This gives the protein CASSPTGTSTDTQYF. The chain joins TRBV6-5 to TRBJ2-3; D may be TRBD2 (6 bases). The CDR3 is 15 amino acids. Germline V gene lookup returns CDR1 MNHEY and CDR2 SVGAGI. V was shortened by 5 bases and J by 0 bases, with 12 bases between the two germline ends.

This chain links TRBV18 with TRBJ2-1; 9 positions match TRBD2. Trimming cost V 2 bases and J 6 bases; bases outside gene matches: 8. The V gene's germline CDR1 is KGHSH and CDR2 LQKENI. The CDR3 has 16 residues. Here the CDR3 DNA reads TGTGCCAGCTCACCAAGGCGGGAGGGCCTTGTCAATGAGCAGTTCTTC. Protein sequence: CASSPRREGLVNEQFF.

The rearrangement joins TRBV5-8 to TRBJ1-5; 7 positions agree with TRBD1. With V trimmed by 0 bases and J by 7 bases, 10 bases remained unmatched. The CDR3 has 16 amino acids. Germline-derived CDR1 and CDR2 are SGHTS and YDEGEE. The CDR3 DNA reads as TGTGCCAGCAGCTTGGATCCAGGGACAGTAGCCCAGCCCCAGCATTTT. Its protein is CASSLDPGTVAQPQHF.

The chain has TRBV5-6 and TRBJ2-1; 7 bases line up with TRBD2. This CDR3 spans 15 amino acids. Germline CDR1 and CDR2: SGHDT and YYEEEE. V lost 4 bases, J lost 5 bases, and 9 bases stayed unmatched. The CDR3 reads CASSNELAGHNEQFF. In DNA form, the CDR3 reads TGTGCCAGCAGCAACGAGTTAGCGGGTCACAATGAGCAGTTCTTC. Drawing the rest from reference TRBV5-6 and TRBJ2-1, the complete variable domain is DAGVTQSPTHLIKTRGQQVTLRCSPKSGHDTVSWYQQALGQGPQFIFQYYEEEERQRGNFPDRFSGHQFPNYSSELNVNALLLGDSALYLCASSNELAGHNEQFFGPGTRLTVL.

This chain uses TRBV4-2 with TRBJ2-6; D is perhaps TRBD1 (6 bases). Germline V gene lookup returns CDR1 LGHNA and CDR2 YNFKEQ. Trimming left V 0 bases short and J 1 base short, with 13 bases between. The CDR3 totals 18 residues. CDR3 loop: CASSQDLLRGSGANVLTF. In DNA form, the CDR3 reads TGTGCCAGCAGCCAAGATCTGTTGAGGGGGTCTGGGGCCAACGTCCTGACTTTC.

The J gene is TRBJ2-1, the V gene TRBV9, with 9 bases matching TRBD1. The V gene end was trimmed by 2 bases and the J gene end by 7 bases; junction bases not matched to a gene: 10. The CDR3 extends over 16 amino acids. Germline V gene data show CDR1 as SGDLS and CDR2 as YYNGEE. The DNA for the CDR3 is TGTGCCAGCAGCGTTTCCAGGGACAGGGAGGGGAATGAGCAGTTCTTC. This gives the protein CASSVSRDREGNEQFF. The full variable domain, rest sourced from reference TRBV9 and TRBJ2-1, is DSGVTQTPKHLITATGQRVTLRCSPRSGDLSVYWYQQSLDQGLQFLIQYYNGEERAKGNILERFSAQQFPDLHSELNLSSLELGDSALYFCASSVSRDREGNEQFFGPGTRLTVL.

This clone has a handful of counts. This chain connects TRBV19 to TRBJ1-5; 9 positions agree with TRBD1. Germline assignment: CDR1 LNHDA and CDR2 SQIVND (reference sequence). V trimming: 1 base; J trimming: 3 bases; junction bases outside the gene matches: 10. This CDR3 region has 18 residues. CDR3 loop: CASSIAPGQGKPNQPQHF. The DNA for the CDR3 is TGTGCCAGTAGTATAGCCCCCGGACAGGGGAAACCCAATCAGCCCCAGCATTTT. Variable domain in full (rest from reference TRBV19 and TRBJ1-5): DGGITQSPKYLFRKEGQNVTLSCEQNLNHDAMYWYRQDPGQGLRLIYYSQIVNDFQKGDIAEGYSVSREKKESFPLTVTSAQKNPTAFYLCASSIAPGQGKPNQPQHFGDGTRLSIL.

This clone was detected only a few times. V usage is TRBV25-1 and J usage is TRBJ1-1; possible D gene TRBD1, 6 bases. This CDR3 contains 11 residues. Germline CDR1 reads MGHDK; CDR2 reads SYGVNS. The V and J ends lost 6 bases and 8 bases respectively, with 10 bases between them. The CDR3 sequence is CASSVGTEAFF. Here the CDR3 DNA reads TGTGCCAGCAGCGTCGGGACAGAAGCTTTCTTT.

This clone occurred once. The chain joins TRBV21-1 to TRBJ2-7; TRBD1, the table's D call, lacks a check against the DNA. TRBV21-1 is a pseudogene locus. The CDR3 is 14 amino acids. This chain's CDR3 is CASSKAHRACEQYF. CDR3 sequence (DNA): TGTGCCAGCAGCAAAGCACACAGGGCGTGCGAGCAGTACTTC.

This clone was seen once. The chain has TRBV9 and TRBJ2-3; 8 nucleotides match TRBD1. This CDR3 is built from 15 residues. Germline-derived CDR1 and CDR2 are SGDLS and YYNGEE. V lost 4 bases and J lost 0; bases outside the gene matches: 4. CDR3 residues: CASSLGQASTDTQYF. The CDR3 region has the DNA TGTGCCAGCAGCCTGGGACAGGCTAGCACAGATACGCAGTATTTT.

The chain uses TRBV2 and TRBJ1-5; D is possibly TRBD1 (5 bases). CDR3 length equals 13 residues. Germline CDR1 SNHLY, CDR2 FYNNEI. Trimming took 3 bases from V and 5 from J, leaving 8 bases between them. Here the CDR3 reads CASSEGGDQPQHF. The CDR3 DNA reads as TGTGCCAGCAGTGAGGGGGGGGATCAGCCCCAGCATTTT.